This T cell receptor beta chain was sequenced in a study of graft-versus-host responses after intestinal transplantation (dated by TCRdb to about 2021). Notes on the research overall: The transplants that recipients received were multivisceral, liver-intestinal, or isolated intestinal. After intestinal transplantation, graft-versus-host and host-versus-graft alloreactive T cell clones were followed in the graft, circulation and bone marrow using bulk TCR-beta CDR3 sequencing. A peak of at least 4% donor T cells among recipient peripheral blood mononuclear cells was the definition used for donor T cell macrochimerism. Every recipient was given anti-thymocyte globulin induction, then maintenance tacrolimus and steroids for roughly 3 years. Alloreactive clones were identified by sequencing pre-transplant mixed lymphocyte reaction products and comparing them with unstimulated pre-transplant donor and recipient T cells. Instead of going to the commercial service, samples from a few later patients were sequenced in-house on an Illumina MiSeq and processed with MiXCR. The cohort enrolled 20 to 25 intestinal transplant recipients, one of whom was a retransplant, and 3 patients without pretransplant specimens were excluded. Overall study outcomes, separate from this receptor: Conclusions were limited by the relatively low number and heterogeneity of intestinal transplant patients. Peak levels of circulating GvH clones were associated with declines in HvG clones early after transplant. In the allografts of patients with donor T cell macrochimerism, GvH to HvG T cell clonal ratios were high. GvH clones were detected in recipient bone marrow, and some of these GvH clones were observed earlier in ileal mucosa or blood, consistent with an intestinal mucosal origin.

In light of the paper, this sample's time point label describes: cells obtained before transplantation from donor or recipient. CD3+CD4+ and CD3+CD8+ populations were FACS-sorted from unstimulated pre-transplant donor and recipient cells taken from spleen or lymph nodes. Turning to this clone: Which antigen it targets is not known. Per-base qualities were not stored, and no clone one base away is much larger.

Library creation used the immunoSEQ multiplex PCR assay. For most patients, genomic DNA was isolated using the Qiagen DNeasy Blood and Tissue Kit and was shipped frozen to Adaptive Biotechnologies for TCR sequencing. Adaptive Biotechnologies carried out high-throughput TCR-beta CDR3 sequencing of genomic DNA for most patients. The authors processed their data as follows. Adaptive's ImmunoSEQ software was the source of the TCR sequencing data for around 20 patients, while a few other patients were processed with MiXCR and VDJtools. CD4 versus CD8 sorting errors were corrected by removing sequences found in both subsets at a frequency ratio below 5:1. CDR3 nucleotide sequences shared between donor and recipient were removed because their origin could not be assigned. Alloreactive clones required at least 2-fold expansion over unstimulated cells and minimum CFSE-low frequency of 0.002% (template counts) or 0.001% (read counts). Mappable clones were those detected in sequenced pre-transplant spleen, lymph node, or MLR CFSE-low populations of the donor or recipient. The cumulative frequency of alloreactive clones was calculated as a percentage of all sequences, weighted by copy number. As stored in TCRdb, this immuneACCESS dataset retains in-frame rearrangements with V and J assigned. A fraction of the clones does not appear; measured against another copy, unresolved V genes explain less than half of the discrepancy, and the remainder lacks a known reason. V, J and clone size are those of that table, while D and trimming were read from the DNA. A total of some 140,000 clones appear in this sample, around 90% of them only once. The ten biggest clones cover about 0.18% of the sample.

The CDR3 spans 15 residues, from the cysteine through the phenylalanine. The entry retains the CDR3 DNA only, 45 bases that are in frame from base 1. The germline V gene encodes CDR1 MNHNS and CDR2 SASEGT. The junction shows trimming of 3 bases on V and 4 bases on J, plus 12 bases between the germline ends. The sequence is built from TRBV6-1 and TRBJ2-2, with TRBD1 as a weak D call on 6 bases. This clonotype was obtained from a human donor who received an intestinal transplant. Sequencing used unstimulated CD4+ T cells sorted from spleen or lymph node cells, obtained before intestinal transplant. The base sequence is TGTGCCAGCAGTGAGTGGGGGCAAGGCACCGGGGAGCTGTTTTTT. Translated, it gives CASSEWGQGTGELFF.